This record covers a single T cell receptor (beta chain). The target antigen is unknown. TRB rearrangements spanning V, D and J were amplified using mixed TRB-A/B primers. TCRdb re-derived calls from the multiplex PCR reads in MiXCR, one entry per CDR3 protein. Of thousands of distinct CDR3 sequences listed, roughly a quarter are singletons. The CDR3 totals 13 residues. V was trimmed by 5 bases and J by 1 base, leaving 11 bases between them. Germline assignment: CDR1 GTSNPN and CDR2 SVGIG (reference sequence). This specimen belongs to a study of T cell repertoires in aging, cancer and after chemotherapy. TCR beta rearrangements were amplified from peripheral blood genomic DNA. The study's findings and limits: In cancer patients, declining TCR diversity with age involved lost richness and lost evenness.

This TCR derives from a human donor in good health. The donor label of this sample is uncertain. The material sequenced was blood. This sequence joins TRBV30 and TRBJ1-1; tentative D call: TRBD1 (6 bases). Written as DNA, the CDR3 is TGTGCCTGGGAGGGACAAAAGAACACTGAAGCTTTCTTT. Protein: CAWEGQKNTEAFF.